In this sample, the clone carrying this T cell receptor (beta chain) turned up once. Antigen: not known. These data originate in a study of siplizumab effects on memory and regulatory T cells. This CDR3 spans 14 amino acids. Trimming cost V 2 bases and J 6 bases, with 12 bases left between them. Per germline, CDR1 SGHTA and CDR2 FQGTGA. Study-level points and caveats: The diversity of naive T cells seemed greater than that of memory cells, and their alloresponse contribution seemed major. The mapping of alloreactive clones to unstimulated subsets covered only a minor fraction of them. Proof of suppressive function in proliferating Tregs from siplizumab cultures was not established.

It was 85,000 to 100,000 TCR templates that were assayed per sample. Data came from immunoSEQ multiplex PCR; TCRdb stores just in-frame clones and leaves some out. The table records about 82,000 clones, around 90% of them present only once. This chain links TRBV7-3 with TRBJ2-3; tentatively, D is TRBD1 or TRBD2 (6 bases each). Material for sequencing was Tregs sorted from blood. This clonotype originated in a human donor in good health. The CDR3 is CASSLSGARDTQYF. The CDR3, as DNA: TGTGCCAGCAGCTTATCGGGGGCGCGGGATACGCAGTATTTT.